Below are 22 T cell receptor beta chains sequenced from a single sample in a study of T cells in Graves' hyperthyroidism and ophthalmopathy. Amplified TCR beta CDR3 regions came from RNA transcripts. The HTBI primer set served for first-round RT-PCR of the TCR CDR3. Via MiXCR, TCRdb re-called the multiplex PCR reads, giving one row per CDR3 protein. The table shows hundreds of thousands of distinct CDR3 sequences, with 15% to 20% occurring only once. The sample taken for sequencing was blood. These receptors were taken from a woman aged 18-29 years with Graves' hyperthyroidism.

This clonotype occurred many times. This chain uses TRBV20-1 with TRBJ2-7; 13 nucleotides line up with TRBD2. Looked up from germline, CDR1 is DFQATT and CDR2 is SNEGSKA (reference sequence). V was clipped by 4 bases and J by 6 bases; unmatched bases: 9. The CDR3 contains 15 residues. CDR3 amino acids: CSAKGLAGTGLEQYF. The CDR3 DNA reads TGCAGTGCTAAGGGACTAGCGGGAACAGGTCTCGAGCAGTACTTC.

This clonotype was seen at least ten times. The chain uses TRBV7-6 and TRBJ2-7; 14 bases agree with TRBD2. The CDR3 is 14 residues long. Germline V lookup: CDR1 SGHVS, CDR2 FNYEAQ. With V trimmed by 5 bases and J by 7 bases, 4 bases remained unmatched. CDR3 residues: CASSGLAGGGEQYF. The DNA of the CDR3 is TGTGCCAGCAGCGGACTAGCGGGGGGAGGTGAGCAGTACTTC.

Many counts were recorded for this clonotype. This chain connects TRBV20-1 to TRBJ2-7; D may match TRBD1 or TRBD2 (5 bases each). The CDR3 loop spans 14 amino acids. Looked up from germline, CDR1 is DFQATT and CDR2 is SNEGSKA (reference sequence). V was clipped by 5 bases and J by 2 bases, with 16 bases between them. In DNA, the CDR3 is TGCAGTGCTCATCCAGGGAGAGGTACCTACGAGCAGTACTTC. It specifies CSAHPGRGTYEQYF.

This clonotype was observed at least ten times. The V and J genes are TRBV7-3 and TRBJ2-3; TRBD1 matches at 10 bases. V was pared by 4 bases and J by 2 bases, with 3 bases of the junction left unmatched. Germline-derived CDR1 and CDR2 are SGHTA and FQGTGA. This CDR3 has 15 residues. CDR3 bases: TGTGCCAGCAGCTCCGGGACAGGGGTCACAGATACGCAGTATTTT. Translating it yields CASSSGTGVTDTQYF.

This clonotype has at least ten counts. The V and J genes are TRBV7-8 and TRBJ2-7; TRBD1 might be the D (5 bases). V gave up 2 bases and J gave up 5 bases, with 13 bases separating them. The germline V gene encodes CDR1 SGHVS and CDR2 FQNEAQ. This CDR3 spans 14 amino acids. CDR3 residues: CASSLTPGADEQYF. CDR3 DNA: TGTGCCAGCAGCTTAACCCCTGGGGCCGACGAGCAGTACTTC.

Only a few counts were recorded for this clonotype. V usage is TRBV29-1 and J usage is TRBJ1-5, with 8 positions matching TRBD1. J was trimmed by 5 bases and V by 1 base; bases with no gene match: 7. Germline lookup yields CDR1 SQVTM and CDR2 ANQGSEA. The CDR3 has 15 residues. In DNA form, the CDR3 reads TGCAGCGTTGAAGGCTCGGGACAGGAGGATCAGCCCCAGCATTTT. It specifies CSVEGSGQEDQPQHF.

The V and J genes are TRBV6-5 and TRBJ2-7; a weak D match, TRBD1 (6 bases). With 0 bases removed from V and 1 base from J, the gap between germline ends came to 7 bases. Germline-derived CDR1 and CDR2 are MNHEY and SVGAGI. This CDR3 region has 14 residues. As DNA, the CDR3 is TGTGCCAGCAGTTACTCGGACAGTTCCTACGAGCAGTACTTC. This sequence encodes CASSYSDSSYEQYF.

This clonotype appeared many times. The genes are TRBV7-2 and TRBJ1-3; 11 positions agree with TRBD1. The CDR3 runs to 16 residues. Germline V gives CDR1 SGHTA, CDR2 FQGNSA. The J segment lost 2 bases and the V segment lost 5 bases, leaving 5 bases of the junction unmatched. CDR3 region: CASSPDRGLPGNTIYF. The DNA for the CDR3 is TGTGCCAGCAGCCCGGACAGGGGGCTACCTGGAAACACCATATATTTT.

The gene calls are TRBV5-4 and TRBJ2-2, with D hard to call. CDR1 and CDR2 from the germline V gene are SGHNT and YYREEE (reference sequence). The CDR3 totals 15 residues. Trimming took 4 bases from V and 1 from J, leaving 11 bases between them. CDR3 nucleotides: TGTGCCAGCAGCCCTGGGCTGGGGAACACCGGGGAGCTGTTTTTT. Translating gives CASSPGLGNTGELFF.

This clonotype showed up just a few times. J is TRBJ2-7 and V is TRBV9; 7 bases map to TRBD2. V lost 0 bases, J lost 0 bases, and 6 bases stayed unmatched. Per the germline V gene, CDR1 is SGDLS and CDR2 is YYNGEE. There are 16 residues in the CDR3. The CDR3 protein is CASSVGPGTISYEQYF. CDR3 nucleotide sequence: TGTGCCAGCAGCGTAGGTCCTGGGACTATCTCCTACGAGCAGTACTTC.

This clonotype has at least ten counts. The chain employs TRBV20-1 and TRBJ2-1, with 8 nucleotides matching TRBD2. This CDR3 has 13 residues. The V gene's germline CDR1 is DFQATT and CDR2 SNEGSKA (reference sequence). J lost 9 bases, V lost 3 bases, and 7 bases had no gene match. CDR3 DNA: TGCAGTGCTAGTAACGGGGGGGCGGTTGAGCAGTTCTTC. It codes for CSASNGGAVEQFF.

The CDR3 reads CASSPTSRGYGYTF. CDR3 nucleotide sequence: TGTGCCAGCAGCCCGACCAGCCGTGGCTATGGCTACACCTTC. The chain couples TRBV7-3 to TRBJ1-2; D gene unclear. Germline CDR1 reads SGHTA; CDR2 reads FQGTGA. This CDR3 spans 14 amino acids. V lost 5 bases, J lost 4 bases, and 14 bases lay in between.

This clonotype was recorded a few times. The V and J genes are TRBV27 and TRBJ2-7; 7 bases line up with TRBD1. This CDR3 has 13 residues. With 5 bases clipped from V and 6 bases from J, the junction kept 7 bases outside the gene matches. The germline V gene encodes CDR1 MNHEY and CDR2 SMNVEV (reference sequence). The CDR3 reads CASSPRNRGEQYF. The CDR3 nucleotides read TGTGCCAGCAGTCCCCGTAACAGGGGCGAGCAGTACTTC.

This clonotype was picked up many times. This chain links TRBV14 with TRBJ2-7, with D possibly TRBD1 on 8 matching bases. The germline V gene has CDR1 SGHDN and CDR2 FVKESK. V was clipped by 4 bases and J by 5 bases, with 18 bases between them. The CDR3 sequence is 15 residues long. The CDR3 coding sequence is TGTGCCAGCAGCCCTTGGACAGGGAGGGCGAACGAGCAGTACTTC. It is translated as CASSPWTGRANEQYF.

This clonotype was counted ten times or more. Written as DNA, the CDR3 is TGTGCCAGCAGTGAAATTGGACAGATCAATCAGCCCCAGCATTTT. This translates into CASSEIGQINQPQHF. The V gene is TRBV6-1, the J gene TRBJ1-5; TRBD1 is a possible D gene (6 bases). The CDR3 runs to 15 residues. Trimming left V 2 bases short and J 3 bases short, with 11 bases between. From germline, CDR1 is MNHNS and CDR2 SASEGT.

Many counts were recorded for this clonotype. The chain is built from TRBV12-3 or TRBV12-4 and TRBJ2-4, with TRBD1 matching over 7 bases. The trim removed 3 bases at V and 1 base at J, leaving 0 bases unmatched. This CDR3 is 14 amino acids long. The CDR3 sequence is CASSLGQAKNIQYF. The DNA for the CDR3 is TGTGCCAGCAGTTTGGGACAGGCCAAAAACATTCAGTACTTC.

The V gene is TRBV9, the J gene TRBJ1-4; 7 bases are shared with TRBD1. V lost 4 bases, J lost 7 bases, and 4 bases stayed unmatched. Germline values: CDR1 SGDLS, CDR2 YYNGEE. The CDR3 sequence is 13 residues long. The CDR3 DNA sequence: TGTGCCAGCAGCCGGGACAGTCGTGAAAAACTGTTTTTT. Translating gives CASSRDSREKLFF.

Many counts were recorded for this clonotype. The chain has TRBV12-3 or TRBV12-4 and TRBJ2-1; D may be TRBD2 (5 bases). Deletions cut 6 bases from V and 7 bases from J, with 19 bases between. The CDR3 has 15 amino acids. Here the CDR3 reads CASSMGAIPLNEQFF. The CDR3 nucleotides read TGTGCCAGCAGCATGGGAGCCATCCCCCTTAATGAGCAGTTCTTC.

This clonotype was observed at least ten times. V is TRBV3-2 and J is TRBJ2-1; the table calls TRBD1, which could not be checked here. TRBV3-2 is noted as a pseudogene. The CDR3 loop spans 15 amino acids. The CDR3: CASSQELAVAGEQFF. The CDR3 DNA follows: TGTGCCAGCAGCCAAGAACTAGCGGTTGCCGGGGAGCAGTTCTTC.

The table lists this clonotype with a few counts. The CDR3 coding sequence is TGCAGTGCTAGAGGGGGGACAGGGACCGGGGCCAACGTCCTGACTTTC. Translation gives CSARGGTGTGANVLTF. The V gene is TRBV20-1, the J gene TRBJ2-6; TRBD1 aligns across 9 bases. This CDR3 has 16 residues. With V trimmed by 1 base and J by 4 bases, 5 bases remained unmatched. Germline CDR1 and CDR2: DFQATT and SNEGSKA (reference sequence).

This clonotype came up many times. V and J are TRBV12-3 or TRBV12-4 and TRBJ2-7; TRBD1 is a possible D gene (5 bases). V lost 7 bases, J lost 2 bases, and 18 bases lay in between. There are 15 residues in the CDR3. CDR3 bases: TGTGCCAGCACTGATGGGCAGGGTGTAGCCTACGAGCAGTACTTC. Its translation is CASTDGQGVAYEQYF.

This rearrangement joins TRBV20-1 to TRBJ2-1, with TRBD1 identical over 9 bases. With 5 bases clipped from V and 7 bases from J, the junction kept 6 bases outside the gene matches. Germline CDR1 DFQATT, CDR2 SNEGSKA (reference sequence). The CDR3 extends over 13 amino acids. CDR3 protein: CSALQGAPNEQFF. The CDR3 DNA is TGCAGTGCTCTACAGGGGGCGCCGAATGAGCAGTTCTTC.